Below, one TCR beta chain is given with its context. The entry originates in a study of T cell responses to AZD1222 COVID-19 vaccine. Sequencing was performed with immunoSEQ multiplex PCR; in TCRdb, only in-frame clones are kept and a portion is missing. This sample has approximately 110,000 clones, with around 90% found just once. The sample consisted of peripheral blood, taken on day 0 of AZD1222 vaccination. This clonotype originated in an adult in good health.

The CDR3 loop reads CASSQGTVRMNTEAFF. The DNA for the CDR3 is TGCGCCAGCAGCCAAGGGACAGTAAGAATGAACACTGAAGCTTTCTTT. The J gene is TRBJ1-1, the V gene TRBV4-3; tentatively, D is TRBD1 (6 bases). V was trimmed by 1 base and J by 0 bases, leaving 12 bases between them. The germline V gene encodes CDR1 LGHNA and CDR2 YSLEER. This CDR3 comprises 16 residues.